These T cell receptor beta chains were read from a single sample in a study of T-cell reconstitution after alpha-beta-depleted transplantation in children. Each CDR3 protein is one row after TCRdb ran MiXCR on the PCR reads. The table lists tens of thousands of distinct CDR3 sequences, about 14% of them singletons, with 25% to 35% in the top ten. The source was PBMCs, mostly from graft donor cells, collected 180 days after TCRalphabeta/CD19-depleted stem cell transplant. The receptors were sampled from a male patient under 10 years old who had a stem cell transplant for acute lymphoblastic leukemia, so the T cells may come from the graft donor. Each CDR3 is given with its conserved first and last residue. Each record gives: V gene, CDR3 protein.

TRBV9	CASSAGQGRSNEKLFF
TRBV7-9	CASSFLYRERDTEAFF
TRBV12-3/TRBV12-4	CASSLLFGKNSPLHF
TRBV20-1	CSARDVATNEKLFF
TRBV6-1	CASRWGLRETQYF
TRBV19	CASSWEGFPMNTEAFF
TRBV9	CASSVRLADGELFF
TRBV7-8	CASSLGDRGLTDTQYF
TRBV9	CASSPPPGGKRGELFF
TRBV18	CASSQGQRRVGYEQYF
TRBV27	CASSGSTGAVRTEAFF
TRBV4-3	CASSLGRYKYNEQFF
TRBV5-1	CASSLMPGSLGQPQHF
TRBV6-5	CASSSYRQGVNYNEQFF
TRBV5-1	CASSLKRGASTDTQYF
TRBV13	CASRLAGPNQPQHF
TRBV5-1	CASSPGQADYGYTF
TRBV9	CASSVRGDPSGANVLTF
TRBV9	CASSPRQGYNSPLHF
TRBV28	CASSGRTSGSDEQYF
TRBV20-1	CSASRDRGPTSNQPQHF
TRBV10-3	CAINPGTPSYNEQFF
TRBV7-2	CASSPTGLSYGYTF
TRBV25-1	CASSEQRDEQYF
TRBV5-1	CASSSSGPFTDTQYF
TRBV7-2	CASSPGGKGNEQFF
TRBV5-1	CASSPYRGDGELFF
TRBV29-1	CSVHMGGRGSSYNEQFF
TRBV29-1	CSVPTWNTQYF
TRBV18	CASSPYRAYEQYF
TRBV30	CAWSVPQEGGNGYTF
TRBV6-5	CASSYDRGRETQYF
TRBV6-2/TRBV6-3	CASSGAGLGFNYGYTF
TRBV5-1	CASAGFGVGQFF
TRBV29-1	CSVEGGGGPETQYF
TRBV28	CASSEGEGYEQYF
TRBV12-3/TRBV12-4	CASSSDETTGVDTQYF
TRBV6-5	CASSSLGRGETQYF
TRBV12-3/TRBV12-4	CASSFEGKDTQYF
TRBV12-3/TRBV12-4	CASSFSSGSRSEQFF
TRBV12-3/TRBV12-4	CASSSGGRPNEQYF
TRBV25-1	CASSLLAGVNTGELFF
TRBV7-9	CASSLVGIAEGREQFF
TRBV7-3	CASSLTGGSSGNTIYF
TRBV9	CASSVGILGPGNTEAFF
TRBV6-1	CASRPGTGLGPQHF
TRBV4-3	CASSQDGPNTGELFF
TRBV6-2/TRBV6-3	CASSYGTASYEQYF
TRBV20-1	CSAEPSGRRTDTQYF
TRBV5-1	CASNTFGQTQETQYF
TRBV27	CASRQGARGTQYF
TRBV7-2	CASSFGRRLRITDTQYF
TRBV6-5	CASSYPQGNYGYTF
TRBV15	CATSVAQGIYEQYF